Listed below are T cell receptor beta chains from one sample, sequenced in a study of blood T cells in healthy people across ages. A single record per CDR3 protein comes from TCRdb applying MiXCR to the 5' RACE reads. The sample contains about 1,800,000 distinct CDR3 sequences, about 28% of which appear only once. The sequencing input was blood. Receptors were obtained from a woman younger than 45 in good health. CDR3s include the opening cysteine and the closing phenylalanine or tryptophan. Fields, in order: V gene, J gene, clone size, D gene, CDR3 DNA, CDR3 protein. D genes are given only for firm matches. Only some rows state a clone size, as once, few, many or a class for expanded clones.

TRBV25-1	TRBJ2-3	once	.	TGTGCCAGCAGTGATGCCGACAGCGCAGATACGCAGTATTTT	CASSDADSADTQYF
TRBV6-5	TRBJ1-2	.	.	TGTGCCAGCAGTTACTCGGAGGGGTGGGGGGATGGCTACACCTTC	CASSYSEGWGDGYTF
TRBV9	TRBJ2-7	many	.	TGTGCCAGCAGCGTAGGAGATATGAGCTCCTACGAGCAGTACTTC	CASSVGDMSSYEQYF
TRBV20-1	TRBJ2-3	many	.	TGCAGTGCTTTTTCCCGGGCGGACACGGACTTAGATACGCAGTATTTT	CSAFSRADTDLDTQYF
TRBV29-1	TRBJ1-3	.	.	TGCAGCGTTGTGGGAGACTCTGGAAACACCATATATTTT	CSVVGDSGNTIYF
TRBV5-1	TRBJ2-3	.	.	TGCGCCAGCAGCCCGGGACAGACTAGCACAGATACACGGTATTTT	CASSPGQTSTDTRYF
TRBV28	TRBJ1-4	.	TRBD1	TGTGCCAGCAGTTTTGTCAGGGGGCGGGAAAAACTGTTTTTT	CASSFVRGREKLFF
TRBV7-2	TRBJ2-3	.	TRBD1	TGTGCCAGCAGCTTAGGTGACAGGGATCTAATCGGCACAGATACGCAGTATTTT	CASSLGDRDLIGTDTQYF
TRBV12-3/TRBV12-4	TRBJ2-3	many	.	TGTGCCAGCAGTTTAATGCGCGGACTTGGGAGACCCACAGATACGCAGTATTTT	CASSLMRGLGRPTDTQYF
TRBV10-3	TRBJ1-2	.	TRBD1	TGTGCCATCGCTCGGGGACAGGGTGTCTCGGACTATGGCTACACCTTC	CAIARGQGVSDYGYTF
TRBV5-1	TRBJ2-7	once	.	TGCGCCAGCAGCTTCTCGCAGGGTCGAAACGAGCAGTACTTC	CASSFSQGRNEQYF
TRBV28	TRBJ1-1	.	.	TGTGCCAGCAGTTTAAGGGGCGGGGGGTCGTACACTGAAGCTTTCTTT	CASSLRGGGSYTEAFF
TRBV20-1	TRBJ2-1	many	TRBD2	TGCAGTGCTCGCCCTCCTAGCGGGGGGGCCCCTCGCTACAATGAGCAGTTCTTC	CSARPPSGGAPRYNEQFF
TRBV11-2	TRBJ2-1	few	TRBD2	TGTGCCAGCAGCTTACAGTTAGCGGGGGGTCTTGAGCAGTTCTTC	CASSLQLAGGLEQFF
TRBV7-9	TRBJ1-4	.	.	TGTGCCAGCAGCTTGCCCTTCATCGCAACTAATGAAAAACTGTTTTTT	CASSLPFIATNEKLFF
TRBV28	TRBJ2-5	few	TRBD2	TGTGCCAGCAGTTTTTCATGGATTAGCGGGAAAGAGACCCAGCACTTC	CASSFSWISGKETQHF
TRBV27	TRBJ2-1	many	.	TGTGCCAGTAGTAGAAGCGGCTCCTACAATGAGCAGTTCTTC	CASSRSGSYNEQFF
TRBV27	TRBJ1-2	few	TRBD1	TGTGCCAGCAGCGGAACAGGGGGCGGATATGGCTACACCTTC	CASSGTGGGYGYTF
TRBV12-3/TRBV12-4	TRBJ2-7	few	.	TGTGCCAACAGTTTCGGTCGGGACGGTCCCTACGAGCAGTACTTC	CANSFGRDGPYEQYF
TRBV7-9	TRBJ2-7	.	.	TGTGCCAGCAGCTCTCCCGGGACGGTCTCCTACGAGCAGTACTTC	CASSSPGTVSYEQYF
TRBV15	TRBJ2-7	many	.	TGTGCCACCAGCAGAGCTTGGGTCCCTGGGGACGAGCAGTACTTC	CATSRAWVPGDEQYF
TRBV12-3/TRBV12-4	TRBJ1-6	many	.	TGTGCCAGCAGGATGGACTTAAGGTCCAATTCACCCCTCCACTTT	CASRMDLRSNSPLHF
TRBV7-2	TRBJ1-3	.	.	TGTGCCAGCAGCCCATGGATCCTCTCTGGAAACACCATATATTTT	CASSPWILSGNTIYF
TRBV3-1	TRBJ2-7	.	TRBD2	TGTGCCAGCCGGGGCGGGAGCCCCTACGAGCAGTACTTC	CASRGGSPYEQYF